The clone carrying this T cell receptor (beta chain) was seen ten or more times. This entry belongs to a study of neurological immune-mediated disorders. Described time point: longitudinal time-point 2. TCRdb passed the 5' RACE reads through MiXCR, listing each CDR3 protein once. The sample consists of more than 30,000 distinct CDR3 sequences, approximately 13% of them appearing once. CDR3 length: 15 residues. Deletions cut 3 bases from V and 2 bases from J, with 10 bases between. The receptor comes from a woman between 40 and 50 years old in good health. Sequenced material: PBMCs. The chain is built from TRBV12-3 or TRBV12-4 and TRBJ2-2, with D hard to call. CDR3 DNA: TGTGCCAGCAGTTTTTTGACCGTTAACACCGGGGAGCTGTTTTTT. Translation: CASSFLTVNTGELFF.